These 25 T cell receptor beta chains were all obtained from the same sample, sequenced in a study of blood T cell repertoires in COVID-19. The protocol was immunoSEQ multiplex PCR, while the TCRdb copy is restricted to in-frame clones and leaves out a portion. This sample carries approximately 310,000 clones, roughly 84% of them seen once, and the ten largest clones take 1%. What was sequenced was peripheral blood. The receptor source for this set is a man in his fifties with active or convalescent COVID-19.

The chain joins TRBV7-8 to TRBJ1-2, with 9 bases lining up with TRBD1. With V trimmed by 3 bases and J by 8 bases, 7 bases remained unmatched. This CDR3 region has 14 residues. Germline values: CDR1 SGHVS, CDR2 FQNEAQ. The CDR3 protein is CASSFGTGFKGYTF. CDR3 bases: TGTGCCAGCAGCTTTGGGACAGGGTTTAAGGGCTACACCTTC.

The chain joins TRBV11-2 to TRBJ2-3; the D is unclear. Per germline, CDR1 SGHAT and CDR2 FQNNGV. V dropped 7 bases and J dropped 6 bases, with 14 bases sitting between them. The length of the CDR3 is 13 residues. CDR3 coding DNA: TGTGCCAGCACCCTCTCGGGTGGCGATACGCAGTATTTT. This encodes CASTLSGGDTQYF.

CDR3 amino acids: CASSQADRNTEAFF. The DNA of the CDR3 is TGTGCCAGCTCACAAGCCGACAGGAACACTGAAGCTTTCTTT. This chain links TRBV18 with TRBJ1-1; D is possibly TRBD1 (5 bases). CDR1 and CDR2 from the germline V gene are KGHSH and LQKENI. The CDR3 runs to 14 residues. V lost 4 bases and J lost 1, with 10 bases in between.

The J gene is TRBJ1-5, the V gene TRBV18; unclear D gene. From germline, CDR1 is KGHSH and CDR2 LQKENI. The CDR3 has 13 residues. V gave up 1 base and J gave up 5 bases, with 6 bases separating them. The CDR3 DNA follows: TGTGCCAGCTCACCACTCCAGGATCAGCCCCAGCATTTT. Translated: CASSPLQDQPQHF.

This clone was seen more than once but under ten times. The V and J genes are TRBV4-2 and TRBJ1-2, with D unclear. This CDR3 is built from 16 residues. Per germline, CDR1 LGHNA and CDR2 YNFKEQ. Trimming took 0 bases from V and 6 from J, leaving 17 bases between them. The CDR3 reads CASSQEEAVKLDGYTF. The CDR3 nucleotides are TGTGCCAGCAGCCAAGAGGAAGCGGTTAAATTGGATGGCTACACCTTC.

V gene TRBV29-1 combines with J gene TRBJ2-3, with a possible D match to TRBD2 (6 bases). V lost 8 bases and J lost 2, with 11 bases in between. There are 12 residues in the CDR3. The V gene's germline CDR1 is SQVTM and CDR2 ANQGSEA. CDR3 in DNA: TGCAGCTCCGGGGGATACACAGATACGCAGTATTTT. Translating it yields CSSGGYTDTQYF.

The chain employs TRBV30 and TRBJ2-1; D is perhaps TRBD2 (6 bases). Germline assignment: CDR1 GTSNPN and CDR2 SVGIG (reference sequence). Deletions cut 0 bases from V and 6 bases from J, with 15 bases between. The CDR3 runs 15 residues. As DNA, the CDR3 is TGTGCCTGGAGTGTACGAGGACTAACTTCCAATGAGCAGTTCTTC. Translated, it gives CAWSVRGLTSNEQFF.

This clone occurred a few times. The chain links TRBV5-4 to TRBJ2-6, with 7 nucleotides matching TRBD2. Germline assignment: CDR1 SGHNT and CDR2 YYREEE (reference sequence). V dropped 4 bases and J dropped 1; count of bases not matched to a gene: 8. The CDR3 sequence is 17 residues long. CDR3 residues: CASSQRGGASGANVLTF. The DNA of the CDR3 is TGTGCCAGCAGCCAACGGGGAGGGGCGTCTGGGGCCAACGTCCTGACTTTC. The full variable domain, rest sourced from reference TRBV5-4 and TRBJ2-6, is ETGVTQSPTHLIKTRGQQVTLRCSSQSGHNTVSWYQQALGQGPQFIFQYYREEENGRGNFPPRFSGLQFPNYSSELNVNALELDDSALYLCASSQRGGASGANVLTFGAGSRLTVL.

This chain connects TRBV28 to TRBJ1-1; tentative D call: TRBD1 (6 bases). The CDR3 totals 15 residues. The V end was cut by 5 bases, the J end by 5 bases, with 18 bases between. From germline, CDR1 is MDHEN and CDR2 SYDVKM. The CDR3 loop reads CASSRAGGLFTEAFF. CDR3 in DNA: TGTGCCAGCAGTCGTGCGGGGGGGCTCTTTACTGAAGCTTTCTTT.

The rearrangement uses TRBV3-1 (or the pseudogene TRBV3-2) and TRBJ1-4; TRBD1 matches 10 bases. V was clipped by 4 bases and J by 8 bases; unmatched bases: 4. In germline, CDR1 is LGHDT, CDR2 YNNKEL (reference sequence). The CDR3 consists of 14 residues. The CDR3: CASSLGTGDEKLFF. CDR3 nucleotides: TGTGCCAGCAGCCTCGGGACAGGGGACGAAAAACTGTTTTTT.

The gene calls are TRBV2 and TRBJ1-1; D remains unclear. V was cut by 8 bases and J by 1 base, with 14 bases left in between. This CDR3 has 14 amino acids. The germline V gene encodes CDR1 SNHLY and CDR2 FYNNEI. The DNA for the CDR3 is TGTGCCAGCGACTGGCCCACCGGGAACACTGAAGCTTTCTTT. This translates into CASDWPTGNTEAFF. The full variable domain, its missing parts supplied by reference TRBV2 and TRBJ1-1, is EPEVTQTPSHQVTQMGQEVILRCVPISNHLYFYWYRQILGQKVEFLVSFYNNEISEKSEIFDDQFSVERPDGSNFTLKIRSTKLEDSAMYFCASDWPTGNTEAFFGQGTRLTVV.

This rearrangement joins TRBV3-1 (or the pseudogene TRBV3-2) to TRBJ1-5; no definite D call. The CDR3 contains 17 residues. V gave up 0 bases and J gave up 0 bases, with 12 bases separating them. CDR1 and CDR2 from the germline V gene are LGHDT and YNNKEL (reference sequence). The CDR3 DNA is TGTGCCAGCAGCCAAGAGCCTCACACGTTTAGCAATCAGCCCCAGCATTTT. It yields the protein CASSQEPHTFSNQPQHF.

The CDR3 region is CASSTTGVSSYEQYF. Written as DNA, the CDR3 is TGTGCCAGCAGTACCACAGGGGTCAGCTCCTACGAGCAGTACTTC. The chain uses TRBV28 and TRBJ2-7; TRBD1 matches 7 bases. CDR1 and CDR2 (germline): MDHEN, SYDVKM. Trimming removed 5 bases from V and 0 bases from J; junction bases left unmatched: 7. The CDR3 runs 15 residues.

The genes are TRBV7-3 and TRBJ2-1; maybe TRBD1 (6 bases). V lost 5 bases to trimming and J lost 4 bases, with 24 bases between them. CDR3 size: 18 residues. The germline V gene encodes CDR1 SGHTA and CDR2 FQGTGA. The CDR3 reads CASSPRGLGPTWYNEQFF. CDR3 in DNA: TGTGCCAGCAGCCCCAGGGGCCTAGGGCCTACCTGGTACAATGAGCAGTTCTTC.

The rearrangement joins TRBV18 to TRBJ2-7; D remains ambiguous. The V end lost 6 bases, the J end lost 4 bases, and 16 bases lay between the germline ends. The CDR3 length is 14 residues. Germline V lookup: CDR1 KGHSH, CDR2 LQKENI. The CDR3 nucleotides are TGTGCCAGCTCCTCTCCCGGAGCTAATTACGAGCAGTACTTC. It translates to CASSSPGANYEQYF.

Regarding this clone: Sequence at one end of the junction differs from germline and may be a read error. The rearrangement joins TRBV11-2 to TRBJ2-1; TRBD2 might be the D (6 bases). CDR1 and CDR2 (germline): SGHAT, FQNNGV. The CDR3 runs 12 residues. DNA of the CDR3: TGTGCCAGCACCAGTCGGGGACTCCGTAAGCTCTTC. This codes for CASTSRGLRKLF.

The chain is built from TRBV29-1 and TRBJ2-5; the match to TRBD1 covers 8 bases. With V trimmed by 6 bases and J by 4 bases, 7 bases remained unmatched. The CDR3 covers 13 residues. Germline CDR1 reads SQVTM; CDR2 reads ANQGSEA. CDR3 protein: CSVYSGTGETQYF. The CDR3 DNA sequence: TGCAGCGTGTATTCCGGGACAGGAGAGACCCAGTACTTC.

The rearrangement joins TRBV6-2 or TRBV6-3 to TRBJ2-7; 10 bases map to TRBD2. Germline V gene lookup returns CDR1 MNHEY and CDR2 SVGEGT. The CDR3 has 15 residues. Trimming took 5 bases from V and 5 from J; bases not matched to a gene: 9. The CDR3 DNA sequence: TGTGCCAGCAGTCCGCCAGGACTAGCGGTCCACGAGCAGTACTTC. Protein sequence: CASSPPGLAVHEQYF.

The rearrangement links TRBV5-1 to TRBJ2-5, with TRBD1 matching over 7 bases. Germline V CDR1 and CDR2: SGHRS, YFSETQ. The length of the CDR3 is 13 residues. V was clipped by 3 bases and J by 1 base; unmatched bases: 0. CDR3 in DNA: TGCGCCAGCAGCTGGGACAGCCAAGAGACCCAGTACTTC. It codes for CASSWDSQETQYF.

The rearrangement links TRBV11-3 to TRBJ1-6; TRBD1 matches at 8 bases. Germline assignment: CDR1 SGHNT and CDR2 YENEEA. This CDR3 region has 13 residues. V gave up 5 bases and J gave up 7 bases; unmatched junction bases: 1. The CDR3 region is CASSRTGNSPLHF. Written as DNA, the CDR3 is TGTGCCAGCAGCAGGACAGGGAATTCACCCCTCCACTTT.

V usage is TRBV10-3 and J usage is TRBJ1-1; D gene ambiguous. V shed 3 bases and J shed 4 bases, with 12 bases lying between them. The CDR3 contains 14 residues. CDR1 ENHRY and CDR2 SYGVKD come from the germline V gene. Here the CDR3 DNA reads TGTGCCATCAGTGAATTCGCCTCCAGCACTGAAGCTTTCTTT. Its protein product is CAISEFASSTEAFF.

The rearrangement links TRBV28 to TRBJ1-1; TRBD1 matches at 8 bases. The CDR3 covers 12 residues. V was clipped by 9 bases and J by 6 bases; unmatched bases: 6. CDR1 and CDR2 (germline): MDHEN, SYDVKM. CDR3 residues: CASDRGGSEAFF. CDR3 nucleotides: TGTGCCAGTGACAGGGGAGGATCTGAAGCTTTCTTT.

In this sample, this clone turned up once. The chain combines TRBV5-1 with TRBJ2-3; 8 nucleotides agree with TRBD1. The CDR3 loop spans 16 amino acids. Germline CDR1 SGHRS, CDR2 YFSETQ. With V trimmed by 0 bases and J by 1 base, 4 bases remained unmatched. CDR3 nucleotide sequence: TGCGCCAGCAGCTTGGGGGCAGGGGGCCGCACAGATACGCAGTATTTT. This translates into CASSLGAGGRTDTQYF.

The chain has TRBV5-6 and TRBJ2-7; TRBD1 aligns across 9 bases. CDR1 is SGHDT and CDR2 is YYEEEE in the germline V gene. This CDR3 is built from 15 residues. The trim removed 5 bases at V and 2 bases at J, leaving 8 bases unmatched. The CDR3 DNA is TGTGCCAGCAGTTTACTGGGACAGGGTCCCTACGAGCAGTACTTC. It encodes CASSLLGQGPYEQYF.

This clone has only one observation. The chain is built from TRBV9 and TRBJ2-3; D is unclear. V lost 0 bases and J lost 0, with 11 bases in between. Per germline, CDR1 SGDLS and CDR2 YYNGEE. The length of the CDR3 is 16 residues. For the CDR3, the DNA is TGTGCCAGCAGCGTAGAACACAGTGCTAGCACAGATACGCAGTATTTT. Its protein product is CASSVEHSASTDTQYF.